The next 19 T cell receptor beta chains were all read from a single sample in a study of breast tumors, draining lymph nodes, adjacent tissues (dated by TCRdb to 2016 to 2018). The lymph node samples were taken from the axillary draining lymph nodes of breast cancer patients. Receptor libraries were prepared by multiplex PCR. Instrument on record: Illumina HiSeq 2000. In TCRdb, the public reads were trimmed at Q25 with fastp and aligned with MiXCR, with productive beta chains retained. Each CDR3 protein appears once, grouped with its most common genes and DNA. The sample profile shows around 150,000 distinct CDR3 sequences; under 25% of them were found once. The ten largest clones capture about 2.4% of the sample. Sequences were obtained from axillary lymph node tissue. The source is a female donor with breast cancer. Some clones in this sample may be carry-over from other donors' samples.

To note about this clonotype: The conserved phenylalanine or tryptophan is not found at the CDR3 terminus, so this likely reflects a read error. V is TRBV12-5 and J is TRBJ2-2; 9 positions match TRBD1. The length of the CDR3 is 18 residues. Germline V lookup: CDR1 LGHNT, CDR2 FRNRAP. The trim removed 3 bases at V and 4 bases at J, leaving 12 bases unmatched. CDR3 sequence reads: CASGLTTGGTLGTGELFS. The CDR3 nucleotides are TGTGCTAGTGGTTTAACGACAGGGGGGACGTTAGGCACCGGGGAGCTGTTTTCT.

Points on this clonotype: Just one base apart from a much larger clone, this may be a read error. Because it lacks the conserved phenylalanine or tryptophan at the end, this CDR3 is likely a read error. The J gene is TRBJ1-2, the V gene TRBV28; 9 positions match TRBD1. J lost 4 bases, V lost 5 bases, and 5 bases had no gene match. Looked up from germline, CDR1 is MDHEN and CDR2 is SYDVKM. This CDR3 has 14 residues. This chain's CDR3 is CASSRDRGVYGYTS. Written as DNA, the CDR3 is TGTGCCAGCAGTCGTGACAGGGGGGTCTATGGCTACACCTCC.

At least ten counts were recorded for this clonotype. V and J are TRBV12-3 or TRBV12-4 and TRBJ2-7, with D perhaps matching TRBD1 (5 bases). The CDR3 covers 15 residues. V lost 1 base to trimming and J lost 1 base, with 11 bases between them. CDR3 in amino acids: CASSLVAGKSYEQYF. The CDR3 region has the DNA TGTGCCAGCAGTTTAGTGGCAGGGAAATCCTACGAGCAGTACTTC.

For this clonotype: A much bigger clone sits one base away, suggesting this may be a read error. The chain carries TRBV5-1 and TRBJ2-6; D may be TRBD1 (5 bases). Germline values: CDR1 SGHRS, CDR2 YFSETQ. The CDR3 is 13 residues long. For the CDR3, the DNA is TGCGCCAGCGCGTTCTCTGGGGCCAACATCCTGACTTTC. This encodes CASAFSGANILTF.

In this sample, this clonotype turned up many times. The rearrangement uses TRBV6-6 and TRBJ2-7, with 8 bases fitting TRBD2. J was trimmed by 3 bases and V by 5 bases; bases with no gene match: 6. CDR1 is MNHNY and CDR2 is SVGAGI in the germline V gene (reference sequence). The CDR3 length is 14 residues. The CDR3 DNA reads TGTGCCAGCAGTCTAGGCGGGGGGATCTACGAGCAGTACTTC. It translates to CASSLGGGIYEQYF.

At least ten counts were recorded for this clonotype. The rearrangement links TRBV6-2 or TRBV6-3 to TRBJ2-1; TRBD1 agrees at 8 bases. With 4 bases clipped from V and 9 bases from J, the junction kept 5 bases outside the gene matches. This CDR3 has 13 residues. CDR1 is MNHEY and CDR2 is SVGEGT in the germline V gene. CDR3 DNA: TGTGCCAGCAGTTCCCCGGACAGGGTTGAGCAGTTCTTC. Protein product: CASSSPDRVEQFF.

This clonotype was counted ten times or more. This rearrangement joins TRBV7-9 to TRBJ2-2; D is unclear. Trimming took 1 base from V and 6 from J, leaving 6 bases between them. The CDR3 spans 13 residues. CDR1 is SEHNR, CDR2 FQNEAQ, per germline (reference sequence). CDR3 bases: TGTGCCAGCAGCTTAGTCAGTGCCGGGGAGCTGTTTTTT. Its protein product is CASSLVSAGELFF.

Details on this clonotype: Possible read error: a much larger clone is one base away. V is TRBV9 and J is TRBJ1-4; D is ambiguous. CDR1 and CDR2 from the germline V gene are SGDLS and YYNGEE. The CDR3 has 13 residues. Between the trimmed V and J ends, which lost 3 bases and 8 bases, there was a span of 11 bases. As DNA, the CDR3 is TGTGCCAGCAGCGGGCAGGATGAAGAAAAACTGTTTTTT. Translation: CASSGQDEEKLFF.

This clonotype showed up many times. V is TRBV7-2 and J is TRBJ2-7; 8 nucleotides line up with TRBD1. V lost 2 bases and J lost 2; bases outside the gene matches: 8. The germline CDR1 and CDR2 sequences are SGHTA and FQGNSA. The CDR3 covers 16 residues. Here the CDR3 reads CASSLRTGRTPYEQYF. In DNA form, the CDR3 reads TGTGCCAGCAGCTTACGGACAGGGAGAACCCCCTACGAGCAGTACTTC.

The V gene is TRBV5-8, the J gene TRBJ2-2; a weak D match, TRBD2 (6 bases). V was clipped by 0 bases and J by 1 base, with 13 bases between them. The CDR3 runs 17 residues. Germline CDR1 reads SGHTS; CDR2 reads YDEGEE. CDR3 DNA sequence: TGTGCCAGCAGCTTGGAGGCGGGACTTTGGAACACCGGGGAGCTGTTTTTT. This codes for CASSLEAGLWNTGELFF.

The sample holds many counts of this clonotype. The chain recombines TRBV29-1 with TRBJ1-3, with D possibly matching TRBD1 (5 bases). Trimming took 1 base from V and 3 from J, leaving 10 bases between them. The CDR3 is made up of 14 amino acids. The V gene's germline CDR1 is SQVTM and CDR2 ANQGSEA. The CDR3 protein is CSVEVQGFGNTIYF. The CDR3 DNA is TGCAGCGTTGAAGTTCAGGGTTTTGGAAACACCATATATTTT.

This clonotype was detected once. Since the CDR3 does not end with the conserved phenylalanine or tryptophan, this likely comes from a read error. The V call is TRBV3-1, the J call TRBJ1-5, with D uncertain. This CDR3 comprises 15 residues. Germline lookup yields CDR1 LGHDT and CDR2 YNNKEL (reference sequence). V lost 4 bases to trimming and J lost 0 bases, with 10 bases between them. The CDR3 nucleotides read TGTGCCAGCAGCCCAACCAGGAATAGCAATCAGCCCCAGCATCTT. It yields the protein CASSPTRNSNQPQHL.

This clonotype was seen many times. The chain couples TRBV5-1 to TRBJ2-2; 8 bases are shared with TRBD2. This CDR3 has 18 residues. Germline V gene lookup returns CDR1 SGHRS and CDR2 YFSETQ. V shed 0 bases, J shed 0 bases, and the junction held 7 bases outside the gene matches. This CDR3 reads CASSLVSSGYPNTGELFF. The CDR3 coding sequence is TGCGCCAGCAGCTTGGTCTCTAGCGGGTACCCGAACACCGGGGAGCTGTTTTTT. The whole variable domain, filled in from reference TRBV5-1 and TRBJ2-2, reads KAGVTQTPRYLIKTRGQQVTLSCSPISGHRSVSWYQQTPGQGLQFLFEYFSETQRNKGNFPGRFSGRQFSNSRSEMNVSTLELGDSALYLCASSLVSSGYPNTGELFFGEGSRLTVL.

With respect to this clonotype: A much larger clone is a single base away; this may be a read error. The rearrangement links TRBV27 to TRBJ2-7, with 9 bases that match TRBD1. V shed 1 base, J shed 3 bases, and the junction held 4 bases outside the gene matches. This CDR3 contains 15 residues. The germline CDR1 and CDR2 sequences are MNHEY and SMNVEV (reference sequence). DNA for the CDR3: TGTGCCAGCAGTTTATTTGGGACAGGGAGCTACGAGCAGTACTTC. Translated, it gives CASSLFGTGSYEQYF.

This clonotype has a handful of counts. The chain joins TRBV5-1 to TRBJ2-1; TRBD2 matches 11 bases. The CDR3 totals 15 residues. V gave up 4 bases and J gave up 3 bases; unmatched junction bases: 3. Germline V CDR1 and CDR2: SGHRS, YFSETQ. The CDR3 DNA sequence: TGCGCCAGCAGCCACGGACTAGCGGGCTACAATGAGCAGTTCTTC. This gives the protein CASSHGLAGYNEQFF.

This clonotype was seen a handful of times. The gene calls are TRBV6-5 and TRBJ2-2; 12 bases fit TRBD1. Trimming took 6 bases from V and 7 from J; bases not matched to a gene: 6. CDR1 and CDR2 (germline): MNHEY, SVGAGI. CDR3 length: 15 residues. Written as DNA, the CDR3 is TGTGCCAGCAGACGCGGGACAGGGGGCGGCGGGGAGCTGTTTTTT. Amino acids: CASRRGTGGGGELFF.

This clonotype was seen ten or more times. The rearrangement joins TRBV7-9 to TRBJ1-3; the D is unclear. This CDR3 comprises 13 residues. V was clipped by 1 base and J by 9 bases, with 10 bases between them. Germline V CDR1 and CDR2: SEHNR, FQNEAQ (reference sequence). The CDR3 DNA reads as TGTGCCAGCAGCTTAGGGTCCTGGGGCACCATATATTTT. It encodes CASSLGSWGTIYF. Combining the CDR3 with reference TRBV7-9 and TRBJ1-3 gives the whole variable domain DTGVSQNPRHKITKRGQNVTFRCDPISEHNRLYWYRQTLGQGPEFLTYFQNEAQLEKSRLLSDRFSAERPKGSFSTLEIQRTEQGDSAMYLCASSLGSWGTIYFGEGSWLTVV.

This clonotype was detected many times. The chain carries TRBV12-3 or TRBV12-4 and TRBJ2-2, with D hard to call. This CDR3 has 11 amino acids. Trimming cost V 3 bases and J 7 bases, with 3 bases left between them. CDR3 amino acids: CASSFSGELFF. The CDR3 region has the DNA TGTGCCAGCAGTTTTAGCGGGGAGCTGTTTTTT.

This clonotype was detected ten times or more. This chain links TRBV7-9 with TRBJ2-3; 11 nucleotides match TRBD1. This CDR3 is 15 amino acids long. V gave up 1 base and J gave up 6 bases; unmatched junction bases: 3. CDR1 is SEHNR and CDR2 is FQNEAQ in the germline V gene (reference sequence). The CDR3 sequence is CASSLGDRGSDTQYF. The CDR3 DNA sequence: TGTGCCAGCAGCTTAGGGGACAGGGGGTCGGATACGCAGTATTTT.